The entry below gives a single TCR beta chain sequence along with its context. The sample comes from a study of blood T cell repertoires in COVID-19. Across the study: The study drew acute and convalescent COVID-19 samples from the United States, Italy and Spain. PBMCs, B-cell-depleted T cells, or T cells provided the cDNA or gDNA that made up the material.

Methods used by the authors: Reference gene primer amplification in the assay estimated nucleated cell counts. Sequenced by immunoSEQ multiplex PCR; TCRdb stores in-frame clones only, minus some. That table is the source of V, J and clone size, and D and trimming were worked out from the DNA. The sample contains approximately 100,000 clones, 75% to 90% of which appear only once. Germline V gives CDR1 LNHNV, CDR2 YYDKDF (reference sequence). Trimming cost V 1 base and J 0 bases, with 9 bases left between them. CDR3 length: 16 amino acids. The specimen sequenced was peripheral blood. The chain has TRBV15 and TRBJ1-4, with unresolved D. The source of this sequence is a woman older than 75 with acute or convalescent COVID-19. The CDR3 DNA is TGTGCCACCAGCAGAGCAGCGGCGGCAACTAATGAAAAACTGTTTTTT. Its protein is CATSRAAAATNEKLFF.